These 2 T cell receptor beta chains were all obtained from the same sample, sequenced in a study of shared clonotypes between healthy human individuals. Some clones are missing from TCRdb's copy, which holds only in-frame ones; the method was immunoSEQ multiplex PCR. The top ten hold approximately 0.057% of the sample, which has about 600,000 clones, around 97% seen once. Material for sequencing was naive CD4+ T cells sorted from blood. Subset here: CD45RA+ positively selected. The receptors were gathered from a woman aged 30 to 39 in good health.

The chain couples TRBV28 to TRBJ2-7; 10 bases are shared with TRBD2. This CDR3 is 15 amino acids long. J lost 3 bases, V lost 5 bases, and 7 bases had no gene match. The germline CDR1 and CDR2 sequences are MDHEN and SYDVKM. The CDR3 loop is CASSPPSGRVYEQYF. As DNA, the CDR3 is TGTGCCAGCAGTCCACCTAGCGGGAGAGTCTACGAGCAGTACTTC.

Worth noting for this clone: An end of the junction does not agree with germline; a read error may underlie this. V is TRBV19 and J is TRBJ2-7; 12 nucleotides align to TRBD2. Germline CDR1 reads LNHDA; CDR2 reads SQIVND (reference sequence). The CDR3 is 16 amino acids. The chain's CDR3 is CASSKGLAGQPYGQYF. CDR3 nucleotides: TGTGCCAGTAGTAAGGGACTAGCGGGCCAACCCTACGGGCAGTACTTC.